The clone carrying this T cell receptor (beta chain) showed up many times. Its antigen is not identified. The data were taken from a study of response to subunit inactivated influenza vaccine. Findings and limits, study-wide: It was the authors' suggestion that each seasonal influenza vaccination recruits few new T cells.

TCRdb re-called the RT-PCR reads through MiXCR, storing one row per CDR3 protein. The table shows around 480,000 distinct CDR3 sequences, with roughly 11% occurring only once. This CDR3 comprises 14 residues. J gave up 8 bases and V 6 bases, and 12 bases lay outside the gene matches. Germline V gene lookup returns CDR1 DFQATT and CDR2 SNEGSKA (reference sequence). The origin of this receptor is a man aged 50-60 years who received an inactivated influenza vaccine. This chain connects TRBV20-1 to TRBJ1-2; 10 bases line up with TRBD1. The sequences come from PBMCs from blood, collected 45 days after vaccination. CDR3: CSAPDDRGLLGYTF. In DNA form, the CDR3 reads TGCAGTGCGCCCGACGACAGGGGGCTTCTCGGCTACACCTTC.